What follows are 18 T cell receptor beta chains derived from one specimen sequenced in a study of T-cell memory formation after mild COVID-19. Via MiXCR, TCRdb re-called the 5' RACE reads, giving one row per CDR3 protein. Found here are roughly 620,000 distinct CDR3 sequences, under 20% of them singletons; the top ten hold 12%. Source material: PBMCs or a T cell subset sorted from them (not recorded which). The origin of the receptors is an adult woman who had mild COVID-19 (a few samples of this study predate the infection). Cell type and time point are not known.

The rearrangement links TRBV7-9 to TRBJ1-6, with D tentatively TRBD1 (6 bases). The CDR3 loop spans 16 amino acids. CDR1 and CDR2 from the germline V gene are SEHNR and FQNEAQ (reference sequence). With 5 bases removed from V and 7 bases from J, the gap between germline ends came to 18 bases. This CDR3 is CASSGGTSTLNSPLHF. The CDR3 DNA follows: TGTGCCAGCAGCGGAGGGACATCAACCCTAAATTCACCCCTCCACTTT.

This sequence joins TRBV18 and TRBJ2-2, with 12 bases that match TRBD2. Germline values: CDR1 KGHSH, CDR2 LQKENI. The CDR3 length is 17 residues. Losses at the gene ends were 8 bases for V and 6 bases for J; bases not matched to a gene: 13. CDR3 sequence reads: CASPRTSGTLTSGELFF. CDR3 bases: TGTGCCAGCCCGCGGACTAGCGGGACACTTACGTCCGGGGAGCTGTTTTTT.

This clonotype was seen a few times. The CDR3: CSVVRGNTEAFF. CDR3 nucleotides: TGCAGCGTTGTACGGGGGAACACTGAAGCTTTCTTT. The V and J genes are TRBV29-1 and TRBJ1-1; D remains ambiguous. With 4 bases removed from V and 1 base from J, the gap between germline ends came to 7 bases. Germline V gives CDR1 SQVTM, CDR2 ANQGSEA. The CDR3 sequence is 12 residues long.

The V and J genes are TRBV6-6 and TRBJ1-6; D not certain. Germline assignment: CDR1 MNHNY and CDR2 SVGAGI (reference sequence). There are 16 residues in the CDR3. V lost 0 bases and J lost 7, with 13 bases in between. DNA for the CDR3: TGTGCCAGCAGTTACTCGAGTCTGGGTGGCAATTCACCCCTCCACTTT. Translating gives CASSYSSLGGNSPLHF.

This clonotype has a handful of counts. The chain uses TRBV20-1 and TRBJ2-1, with D uncertain. Trimming shortened V by 2 bases and J by 7 bases, and 3 bases separated the two germline ends. The CDR3 spans 10 residues. Germline lookup yields CDR1 DFQATT and CDR2 SNEGSKA (reference sequence). The CDR3 spells CSARRNEQFF. The DNA for the CDR3 is TGCAGTGCTAGACGGAATGAGCAGTTCTTC.

This clonotype was counted a few times. The chain recombines TRBV5-1 with TRBJ2-7, with D perhaps assigned TRBD1 or TRBD2 (7 bases each). This CDR3 comprises 13 residues. V was pared by 4 bases and J by 6 bases, with 14 bases between. Germline V lookup: CDR1 SGHRS, CDR2 YFSETQ. In DNA, the CDR3 is TGCGCCAGCAGCACCCCCAGGGGGGGCGAGCAGTACTTC. Its translation: CASSTPRGGEQYF.

This clonotype has at least ten counts. The gene calls are TRBV7-3 and TRBJ2-1, with 8 bases identical to TRBD1. V gave up 9 bases and J gave up 1 base; unmatched junction bases: 8. CDR1 SGHTA and CDR2 FQGTGA come from the germline V gene. This CDR3 contains 15 residues. CDR3 amino acids: CASSPTGGSYNEQFF. The CDR3 DNA is TGTGCCAGTAGCCCTACAGGGGGTTCCTACAATGAGCAGTTCTTC.

In its sample, this clonotype was seen a few times. The J gene is TRBJ2-7, the V gene TRBV6-2 or TRBV6-3; 12 positions match TRBD2. V lost 2 bases, J lost 2 bases, and 4 bases stayed unmatched. The CDR3 sequence is 16 residues long. Per germline, CDR1 MNHEY and CDR2 SVGEGT. CDR3 sequence reads: CASSYGLAGPPYEQYF. The DNA for the CDR3 is TGTGCCAGCAGTTACGGACTAGCGGGACCCCCCTACGAGCAGTACTTC.

This clonotype was observed a few times. The chain joins TRBV12-3 or TRBV12-4 to TRBJ1-1; the D gene is possibly TRBD1 (5 bases). This CDR3 is 15 amino acids long. The ends were cut back, 6 bases at V and 2 bases at J, with 16 bases in the middle. CDR3 loop: CASSIAGRKNTEAFF. Written as DNA, the CDR3 is TGTGCCAGCAGCATCGCGGGGCGGAAAAACACTGAAGCTTTCTTT.

There are a few counts of this clonotype. The gene calls are TRBV7-9 and TRBJ2-7, with D perhaps TRBD1 (6 bases). The CDR3 totals 17 residues. Germline assignment: CDR1 SEHNR and CDR2 FQNEAQ (reference sequence). The V end lost 2 bases, the J end lost 5 bases, and 22 bases lay between the germline ends. CDR3 sequence reads: CASSLSGAPRGSHEQYF. Written as DNA, the CDR3 is TGTGCCAGCAGCTTAAGCGGTGCCCCCAGGGGAAGCCACGAGCAGTACTTC.

The gene calls are TRBV20-1 and TRBJ2-7; 7 bases agree with TRBD2. From germline, CDR1 is DFQATT and CDR2 SNEGSKA (reference sequence). This CDR3 has 15 residues. Germline trimming cut 0 bases from V and 1 base from J; bases unmatched to any gene: 6. The CDR3 region is CSARDHGRPSYEQYF. The CDR3 bases are TGCAGTGCTAGAGATCACGGGAGGCCTTCCTACGAGCAGTACTTC.

The gene calls are TRBV2 and TRBJ2-1; 10 nucleotides line up with TRBD2. CDR1 and CDR2 (germline): SNHLY, FYNNEI. There are 16 residues in the CDR3. V gave up 6 bases and J gave up 0 bases; unmatched junction bases: 5. This CDR3 is CASSETSGDSYNEQFF. The CDR3 DNA reads as TGTGCCAGCAGCGAAACTAGCGGGGACTCCTACAATGAGCAGTTCTTC.

This clonotype was recorded many times. The rearrangement uses TRBV12-3 or TRBV12-4 and TRBJ2-3; no definite D call. The V and J ends lost 4 bases and 8 bases respectively, with 10 bases between them. CDR3 size: 12 residues. Here the CDR3 DNA reads TGTGCCAGCAGTTCCGCGCGCCTTACGCAGTATTTT. Translated, it gives CASSSARLTQYF.

V usage is TRBV5-1 and J usage is TRBJ2-1, with 8 bases aligning to TRBD1. Germline CDR1 SGHRS, CDR2 YFSETQ. This CDR3 comprises 15 residues. V lost 5 bases and J lost 3; bases outside the gene matches: 7. The CDR3, as DNA: TGCGCCAGCAGTTCCGGACAGGGTTTCTACAATGAGCAGTTCTTC. This gives the protein CASSSGQGFYNEQFF.

At least ten counts were recorded for this clonotype. The V gene is TRBV11-2, the J gene TRBJ1-3; possibly TRBD1 for D (6 bases). CDR1 and CDR2 from the germline V gene are SGHAT and FQNNGV. Trimming cost V 5 bases and J 0 bases, with 11 bases left between them. The CDR3 extends over 15 amino acids. Written as DNA, the CDR3 is TGTGCCAGCAGCCCTTCGGGACACTCTGGAAACACCATATATTTT. Translation gives CASSPSGHSGNTIYF.

Only a few counts were recorded for this clonotype. The chain employs TRBV29-1 and TRBJ2-1; TRBD2 might be the D (6 bases). Germline CDR1 SQVTM, CDR2 ANQGSEA. The CDR3 totals 15 residues. The V end was cut by 8 bases, the J end by 0 bases, with 17 bases between. The CDR3 spells CSCQPGGFSYNEQFF. CDR3 nucleotide sequence: TGCAGCTGTCAACCCGGGGGTTTCTCCTACAATGAGCAGTTCTTC.

This clonotype was detected many times. V gene TRBV7-2 combines with J gene TRBJ1-6; D gene unclear. The CDR3 is 14 amino acids. Per the germline V gene, CDR1 is SGHTA and CDR2 is FQGNSA. The V gene lost 4 bases and the J gene lost 5 bases, with 9 bases spanning the gap. CDR3 nucleotide sequence: TGTGCCAGCAGCTGGGGTACAAATAATTCACCCCTCCACTTT. It is translated as CASSWGTNNSPLHF. The full variable domain, in which reference TRBV7-2 and TRBJ1-6 provide the parts outside the CDR3, is GAGVSQSPSNKVTEKGKDVELRCDPISGHTALYWYRQSLGQGLEFLIYFQGNSAPDKSGLPSDRFSAERTGGSVSTLTIQRTQQEDSAVYLCASSWGTNNSPLHFGNGTRLTVT.

The chain uses TRBV12-3 or TRBV12-4 and TRBJ2-2; D could derive from TRBD1 or TRBD2 (5 bases each). The V end was cut by 6 bases, the J end by 8 bases, with 16 bases between. This CDR3 region has 14 residues. DNA for the CDR3: TGTGCCAGCAGCTCCGGGACCCTCAGTGGGGAGCTGTTTTTT. It specifies CASSSGTLSGELFF.